The 4 T cell receptor beta chains given below trace back to one sample, sequenced in a study of blood T cell repertoires in COVID-19. Some clones are missing from TCRdb's copy, which holds only in-frame ones; the method was immunoSEQ multiplex PCR. The sample lists approximately 16,000 clones, 70% to 90% occurring once. Source material: peripheral blood. Receptor source: a man at least 80 years old with acute or convalescent COVID-19.

Written as DNA, the CDR3 is TGTGCCTGGGATCGGAGGAGCGGCACTGAAGCTTTCTTT. The encoded protein is CAWDRRSGTEAFF. The chain uses TRBV30 and TRBJ1-1, with D unresolved. The CDR3 totals 13 residues. CDR1 is GTSNPN and CDR2 is SVGIG in the germline V gene (reference sequence). Between the trimmed V and J ends, which lost 5 bases and 4 bases, there was a span of 14 bases.

The V gene is TRBV2, the J gene TRBJ2-7, with 7 bases fitting TRBD1. This CDR3 region has 12 residues. In germline, CDR1 is SNHLY, CDR2 FYNNEI. V was pared by 5 bases and J by 7 bases, with 5 bases of the junction left unmatched. Here the CDR3 reads CASSPAGGEQYF. The CDR3 coding sequence is TGTGCCAGCAGTCCCGCAGGGGGAGAGCAGTACTTC.

As for this clone: The junction shows a germline mismatch at one end, possibly a read error. The chain employs TRBV7-3 and TRBJ1-1, with 8 bases matching TRBD1. Germline-derived CDR1 and CDR2 are SGHTA and FQGTGA. CDR3 length: 12 residues. CDR3 loop: CASSLTGGEAFF. As DNA, the CDR3 is TGTGCCAGCAGCCTAACAGGGGGTGAAGCTTTCTTT.

The V gene is TRBV6-1, the J gene TRBJ1-2; 12 bases agree with TRBD1. The CDR3 has 16 residues. Germline-derived CDR1 and CDR2 are MNHNS and SASEGT. The V segment lost 4 bases and the J segment 4 bases; nucleotides outside the gene matches: 7. CDR3 protein: CASSVQGQGAFYGYTF. The CDR3 DNA follows: TGTGCCAGCAGTGTCCAGGGACAGGGGGCGTTCTATGGCTACACCTTC.